The rows below give T cell receptor beta chains drawn from one sample of a study of blood T cells in healthy people across ages. TCRdb itself ran the 5' RACE reads through MiXCR, one entry per CDR3 protein. This table holds about 1,500,000 distinct CDR3 sequences, 28% found once. Material for sequencing was blood. These receptors were obtained from a woman in her 30s in good health. Both conserved end residues are part of each CDR3. D genes are given only for firm matches. Size is omitted from some rows. Given values are once, few, many or a class for expanded clones.

j_call d_call clone_size v_call cdr3_aa cdr3_nt
TRBJ2-1 TRBD2 many TRBV7-9 CASSTKSGVSSYNEQFF TGTGCCAGCAGCACAAAAAGCGGGGTAAGCTCCTACAATGAGCAGTTCTTC
TRBJ2-5 TRBD1 many TRBV20-1 CSAITPGQGQETQYF TGCAGTGCTATTACTCCGGGACAGGGCCAAGAGACCCAGTACTTC
TRBJ1-1 . few TRBV2 CASTFRREGAEAFF TGTGCCAGCACTTTTCGAAGGGAAGGGGCTGAAGCTTTCTTT
TRBJ2-7 TRBD1 few TRBV6-6 CASSYNTGTGNYEQYF TGTGCCAGCAGTTACAATACCGGGACAGGGAACTACGAGCAGTACTTC
TRBJ2-1 . few TRBV20-1 CSATLAFEQFF TGCAGTGCTACACTAGCTTTCGAGCAGTTCTTC
TRBJ2-3 TRBD2 . TRBV20-1 CSAISGGRSDTQYF TGCAGTGCAATTAGCGGGGGGAGAAGCGATACGCAGTATTTT
TRBJ2-4 TRBD2 . TRBV12-3/TRBV12-4 CASSFLPGTNERYF TGTGCCAGCAGTTTTCTACCAGGGACTAACGAGCGGTACTTC
TRBJ1-5 . . TRBV7-2 CASRQDPNQPQHF TGTGCCAGCAGACAAGACCCGAATCAGCCCCAGCATTTT
TRBJ2-7 TRBD2 . TRBV5-1 CASSLEAGRYNEQYF TGCGCCAGCAGCTTGGAAGCGGGGAGGTACAATGAGCAGTACTTC
TRBJ1-2 TRBD1 once TRBV6-5 CASSKLTGGDGYTF TGTGCCAGCAGTAAACTGACAGGGGGCGATGGCTACACCTTC
TRBJ2-7 TRBD1 few TRBV29-1 CSPVGQAVLIHYYEQYF TGCAGCCCCGTCGGACAGGCTGTACTAATCCACTACTACGAGCAGTACTTC
TRBJ1-3 . . TRBV10-2 CASSEDRGNTIYF TGCGCCAGCAGTGAGGACAGGGGAAACACCATATATTTT
TRBJ2-2 . few TRBV27 CAVKGNTGELFF TGTGCTGTTAAGGGAAACACCGGGGAGCTGTTTTTT
TRBJ2-3 TRBD1 . TRBV6-5 CASSYLRTGNTDTQYF TGTGCCAGCAGTTACCTGCGGACAGGAAACACAGATACGCAGTATTTT
TRBJ2-7 . few TRBV5-1 CATSASTDNYEQYF TGCGCCACTTCAGCAAGCACAGACAACTACGAGCAGTACTTC
TRBJ2-1 . few TRBV12-5 CASGLVLGGGLQNEQFF TGTGCTAGTGGTTTGGTCCTGGGCGGGGGCCTTCAAAATGAGCAGTTCTTC
TRBJ2-3 TRBD2 few TRBV27 CASGTSVRSDTQYF TGTGCCAGTGGGACTAGCGTGAGGTCAGATACGCAGTATTTT
TRBJ1-4 . . TRBV6-5 CASSGSVNEKLFF TGTGCCAGCAGTGGCTCGGTTAATGAAAAACTGTTTTTT
TRBJ2-1 TRBD1 many TRBV5-1 CASSYTGDEQFF TGCGCCAGCAGTTATACAGGGGACGAGCAGTTCTTC
TRBJ2-7 . . TRBV6-2/TRBV6-3 CASRPSSQNTYEQYF TGTGCCAGCAGGCCTAGCAGCCAAAACACCTACGAGCAGTACTTC
TRBJ2-3 . . TRBV10-3 CAISAGPGGTDTQYF TGTGCCATCAGTGCCGGCCCAGGGGGCACAGATACGCAGTATTTT
TRBJ1-4 . . TRBV2 CASRRDYGLFF TGTGCCAGCAGGAGGGACTACGGACTGTTTTTT
TRBJ1-4 . . TRBV14 CASSPYGATNEKLFF TGTGCCAGCAGTCCTTATGGGGCAACTAATGAAAAACTGTTTTTT
TRBJ2-3 TRBD2 . TRBV4-2 CASSQEVETSGNTDTQYF TGTGCCAGCAGCCAAGAGGTGGAAACTAGCGGAAACACAGATACGCAGTATTTT
TRBJ2-7 TRBD2 few TRBV20-1 CSAIGASGDYEQYF TGCAGTGCGATAGGGGCTAGCGGAGACTACGAGCAGTACTTC
TRBJ1-2 . many TRBV7-9 CASTPGSRGYTF TGTGCCAGCACTCCGGGGTCCCGGGGCTACACCTTC
TRBJ1-1 . . TRBV11-2 CASSSLQGRDTEAFF TGTGCCAGCAGCTCCCTTCAGGGGAGGGACACTGAAGCTTTCTTT
TRBJ2-7 . . TRBV7-8 CASSRRRGSLNEQYF TGTGCCAGCAGCAGACGCAGGGGTAGTTTGAATGAGCAGTACTTC
TRBJ2-1 TRBD1 . TRBV14 CASSRPGQGFNEQFF TGTGCCAGCAGCCGGCCGGGACAGGGGTTCAATGAGCAGTTCTTC
TRBJ2-1 TRBD2 few TRBV2 CASSDSRSSGYNEQFF TGTGCCAGCAGTGACAGTAGGTCTAGCGGCTACAATGAGCAGTTCTTC
TRBJ1-2 . . TRBV15 CATSRDPAGRKTLYGYTF TGTGCCACCAGCAGAGATCCGGCAGGGCGGAAAACACTCTATGGCTACACCTTC
TRBJ2-1 . . TRBV19 CASSPFNGEQFF TGTGCCAGTAGTCCCTTCAACGGGGAGCAGTTCTTC
TRBJ2-3 . . TRBV12-3/TRBV12-4 CASTPGFPDTQYF TGTGCCAGCACCCCTGGGTTTCCAGATACGCAGTATTTT
TRBJ2-7 TRBD2 . TRBV3-1 CASSKDPRGVLSSEQYF TGTGCCAGCAGCAAAGATCCGCGGGGGGTGCTGTCGAGCGAGCAGTACTTC
TRBJ2-3 . . TRBV6-5 CASSYYSGTDTQYF TGTGCCAGCAGTTACTATTCGGGCACAGATACGCAGTATTTT
TRBJ1-2 . once TRBV10-2 CAGSEFSAYGYTF TGCGCCGGCAGTGAGTTCTCAGCCTATGGCTACACCTTC
TRBJ1-2 . few TRBV5-1 CASSPGVERGYTF TGCGCCAGCAGCCCGGGGGTAGAGCGTGGCTACACCTTC
TRBJ2-7 . . TRBV5-1 CASSSLRGTATYEQYF TGCGCCAGCAGCTCCCTCCGGGGGACGGCTACCTACGAGCAGTACTTC
TRBJ1-6 . . TRBV20-1 CSARDGGKGSPLHF TGCAGTGCTAGAGACGGAGGCAAGGGATCACCCCTCCACTTT
TRBJ2-2 . . TRBV6-6 CASSYSKVESTGELFF TGTGCCAGCAGTTACTCGAAGGTGGAGAGTACCGGGGAGCTGTTTTTT
TRBJ1-6 . . TRBV7-9 CASSFVADNSPLHF TGTGCCAGCAGCTTTGTCGCGGACAATTCACCCCTCCACTTT
TRBJ2-3 . many TRBV20-1 CSARPPPAPDTQYF TGCAGTGCTAGACCCCCCCCGGCACCAGATACGCAGTATTTT
TRBJ1-5 . . TRBV29-1 CSVRGNQPQHF TGCAGCGTCCGAGGCAATCAGCCCCAGCATTTT
TRBJ2-7 . . TRBV5-1 CASSFLNDRSSYEQYF TGCGCCAGCAGCTTCCTTAACGACAGAAGCTCCTACGAGCAGTACTTC
TRBJ2-5 TRBD1 . TRBV20-1 CSARLDRQETQYF TGCAGTGCTAGATTGGACAGGCAAGAGACCCAGTACTTC
TRBJ2-1 TRBD2 few TRBV20-1 CSAPGLAGASSYNEQFF TGCAGTGCCCCGGGACTAGCGGGAGCCTCCTCCTACAATGAGCAGTTCTTC
TRBJ2-7 . few TRBV9 CASSADPGSSYEQYF TGTGCCAGCAGCGCCGACCCGGGGAGCTCCTACGAGCAGTACTTC
TRBJ1-6 . . TRBV15 CATSRGENSPLHF TGTGCCACCAGCAGAGGGGAGAATTCACCCCTCCACTTT
TRBJ2-1 TRBD2 . TRBV27 CASSLISVAGDYDEQFF TGTGCCAGCAGTTTAATCAGCGTAGCGGGAGATTACGATGAGCAGTTCTTC
TRBJ2-7 TRBD2 many TRBV10-3 CAISESLYLASGRRYEQYF TGTGCCATCAGTGAGTCCCTTTACCTGGCTAGCGGGAGAAGGTACGAGCAGTACTTC
TRBJ2-5 TRBD2 few TRBV10-2 CASTPTDSGGETQYF TGCGCCAGCACTCCGACGGATTCGGGGGGAGAGACCCAGTACTTC
TRBJ1-1 . few TRBV9 CASSVAGGGRDTEAFF TGTGCCAGCAGCGTAGCTGGCGGGGGCAGGGACACTGAAGCTTTCTTT
TRBJ2-3 . . TRBV3-1 CASSQLHTQYF TGTGCCAGCAGCCAACTACATACGCAGTATTTT
TRBJ1-5 . . TRBV27 CASSLFRGGKHSNQPQHF TGTGCCAGCAGTTTATTTCGGGGTGGGAAACATAGCAATCAGCCCCAGCATTTT
TRBJ2-1 TRBD2 few TRBV5-4 CAGRPGGKTYNEQFF TGTGCCGGCAGGCCCGGGGGGAAGACCTACAATGAGCAGTTCTTC